This T cell receptor beta chain is drawn from a study of T cell responses to AZD1222 COVID-19 vaccine. Broader study findings: CD4 TCRs linked to vaccination spanned spike, dominating at 160-218 and 743-854. White British people made up most donors, females outnumbered males, and clonal diversity was possibly underestimated.

Researchers grouped second doses given at about 4 or about 12 weeks into one pool. Libraries were prepared by immunoSEQ multiplex PCR; TCRdb keeps only in-frame clonotypes and omits some of them. The sample includes 150,000 to 200,000 clones, more than 75% seen only once; the top ten take roughly 4%. This clone was recorded only once. Its antigen is undetermined. The source material was peripheral blood, sampled 28 days after the second AZD1222 dose. This clonotype was sampled from an adult who received the AZD1222 COVID-19 vaccine.

CDR3: CASSQSGGPSGYTF. CDR3 nucleotides: TGTGCCAGCAGCCAAAGTGGGGGGCCAAGTGGCTACACCTTC. The chain is built from TRBV14 and TRBJ1-2; possibly TRBD1 for D (6 bases). V was pared by 2 bases and J by 7 bases, with 14 bases between. Germline values: CDR1 SGHDN, CDR2 FVKESK. The CDR3 covers 14 residues.